This T cell receptor (beta chain) is from a study of identical twins. TCRdb fed the 5' RACE reads into MiXCR, producing one record per CDR3 protein. Found here are some 100,000 distinct CDR3 sequences, about 6% of them singletons; the top ten hold roughly 12%. Study findings and constraints: Beta out-of-frame sequences showed weaker excess twin sharing. Analyses of zero insertions could be partly confounded by invariant MAIT and iNKT cells.

Healthy Caucasian individuals made up all the donors. The CDR3 covers 15 residues. Losses at the gene ends were 4 bases for V and 7 bases for J; bases not matched to a gene: 10. CDR1 is SGHNT, CDR2 YYREEE, per germline (reference sequence). Many counts were recorded for this clonotype. Its specificity is unknown. This sequence originates from a woman between 45 and 60 years old in good health. Sequencing was carried out using memory T cells sorted from blood. The chain joins TRBV5-4 to TRBJ2-1, with TRBD2 matching 8 bases. The CDR3 spells CASSPSGGLGNEQFF. The CDR3 nucleotides read TGTGCCAGCAGCCCCTCGGGGGGGTTAGGGAATGAGCAGTTCTTC.